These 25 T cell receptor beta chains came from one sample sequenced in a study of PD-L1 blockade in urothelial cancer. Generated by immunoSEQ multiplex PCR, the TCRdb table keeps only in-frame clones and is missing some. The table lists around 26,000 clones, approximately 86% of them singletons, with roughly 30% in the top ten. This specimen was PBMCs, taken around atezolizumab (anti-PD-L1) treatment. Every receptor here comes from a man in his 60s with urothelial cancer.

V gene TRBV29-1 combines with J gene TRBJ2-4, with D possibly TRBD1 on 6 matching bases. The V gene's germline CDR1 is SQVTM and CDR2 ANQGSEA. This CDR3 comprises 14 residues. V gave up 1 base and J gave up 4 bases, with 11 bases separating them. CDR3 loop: CSVEVGQSKNIQYF. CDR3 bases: TGCAGCGTTGAAGTAGGACAGAGTAAAAACATTCAGTACTTC.

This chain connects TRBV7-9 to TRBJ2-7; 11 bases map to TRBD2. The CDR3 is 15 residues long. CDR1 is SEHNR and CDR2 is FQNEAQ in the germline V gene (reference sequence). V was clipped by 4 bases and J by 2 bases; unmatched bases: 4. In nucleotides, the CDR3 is TGTGCCAGCAGCTCGGGACTAGCGGCAGCCTACGAGCAGTACTTC. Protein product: CASSSGLAAAYEQYF. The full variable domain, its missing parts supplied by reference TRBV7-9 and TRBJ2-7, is DTGVSQNPRHKITKRGQNVTFRCDPISEHNRLYWYRQTLGQGPEFLTYFQNEAQLEKSRLLSDRFSAERPKGSFSTLEIQRTEQGDSAMYLCASSSGLAAAYEQYFGPGTRLTVT.

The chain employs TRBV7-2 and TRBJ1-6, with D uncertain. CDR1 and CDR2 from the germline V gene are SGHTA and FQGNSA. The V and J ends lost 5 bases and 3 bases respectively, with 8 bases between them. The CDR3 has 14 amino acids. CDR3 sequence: CASSPGNYNSPLHF. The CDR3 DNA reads TGTGCCAGCAGCCCCGGGAACTATAATTCACCCCTCCACTTT. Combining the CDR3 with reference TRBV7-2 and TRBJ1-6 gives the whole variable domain GAGVSQSPSNKVTEKGKDVELRCDPISGHTALYWYRQSLGQGLEFLIYFQGNSAPDKSGLPSDRFSAERTGGSVSTLTIQRTQQEDSAVYLCASSPGNYNSPLHFGNGTRLTVT.

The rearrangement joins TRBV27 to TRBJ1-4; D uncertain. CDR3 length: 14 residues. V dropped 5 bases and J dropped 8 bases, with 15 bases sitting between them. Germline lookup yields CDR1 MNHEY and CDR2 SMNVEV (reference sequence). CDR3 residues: CASSPGRGGEKLFF. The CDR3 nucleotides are TGTGCCAGCAGTCCAGGACGAGGAGGCGAAAAACTGTTTTTT.

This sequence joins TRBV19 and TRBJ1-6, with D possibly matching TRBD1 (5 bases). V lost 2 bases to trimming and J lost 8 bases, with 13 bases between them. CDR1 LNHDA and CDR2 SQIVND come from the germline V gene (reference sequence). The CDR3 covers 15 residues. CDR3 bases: TGTGCCAGTAGTATATTGAAGAAGGGGCATTCACCCCTCCACTTT. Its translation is CASSILKKGHSPLHF.

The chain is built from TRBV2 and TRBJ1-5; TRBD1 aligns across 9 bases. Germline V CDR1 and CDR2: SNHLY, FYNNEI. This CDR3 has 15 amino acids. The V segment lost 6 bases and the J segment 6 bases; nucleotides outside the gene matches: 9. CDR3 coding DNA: TGTGCCAGCAGGGGGGGGACAGGGACCCCTCAGCCCCAGCATTTT. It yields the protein CASRGGTGTPQPQHF.

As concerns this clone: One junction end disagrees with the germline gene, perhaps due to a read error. The CDR3 region has the DNA TGTGCCAGCTCACCACTCGAGAGGTCAGCGTGGTTT. This codes for CASSPLERSAWF. The rearrangement uses TRBV18 and TRBJ1-1, with no clear D. The germline gives CDR1 KGHSH, CDR2 LQKENI. The CDR3 loop spans 12 amino acids. Drawing the rest from reference TRBV18 and TRBJ1-1, the complete variable domain is NAGVMQNPRHLVRRRGQEARLRCSPMKGHSHVYWYRQLPEEGLKFMVYLQKENIIDESGMPKERFSAEFPKEGPSILRIQQVVRGDSAAYFCASSPLERSAWFGQGTRLTVV.

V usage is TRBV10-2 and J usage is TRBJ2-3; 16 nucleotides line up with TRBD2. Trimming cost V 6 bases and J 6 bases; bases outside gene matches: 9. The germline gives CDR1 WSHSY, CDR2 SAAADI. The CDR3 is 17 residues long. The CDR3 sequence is CASRGTSGRAGQDTQYF. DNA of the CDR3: TGCGCCAGCAGGGGGACTAGCGGGAGGGCGGGTCAGGATACGCAGTATTTT.

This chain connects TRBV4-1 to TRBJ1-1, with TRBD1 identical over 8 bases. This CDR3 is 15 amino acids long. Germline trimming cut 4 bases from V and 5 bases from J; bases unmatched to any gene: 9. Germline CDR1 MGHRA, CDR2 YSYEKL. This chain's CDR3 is CASSPLHRGETEAFF. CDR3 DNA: TGCGCCAGCAGCCCGCTTCACAGGGGGGAGACTGAAGCTTTCTTT.

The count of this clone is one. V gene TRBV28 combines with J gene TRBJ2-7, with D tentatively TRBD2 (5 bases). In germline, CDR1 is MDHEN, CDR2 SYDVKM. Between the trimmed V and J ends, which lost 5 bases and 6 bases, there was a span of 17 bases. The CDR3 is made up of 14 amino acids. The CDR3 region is CASSTSSSLSEQYF. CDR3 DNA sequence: TGTGCCAGCAGTACTAGTTCCTCACTATCCGAGCAGTACTTC.

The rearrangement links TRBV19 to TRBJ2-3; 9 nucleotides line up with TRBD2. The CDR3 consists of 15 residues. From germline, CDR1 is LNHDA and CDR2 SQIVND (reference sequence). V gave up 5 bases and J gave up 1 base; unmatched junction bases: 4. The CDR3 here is CASSVLAGGTDTQYF. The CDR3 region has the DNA TGTGCCAGTAGTGTCTTAGCGGGAGGCACAGATACGCAGTATTTT.

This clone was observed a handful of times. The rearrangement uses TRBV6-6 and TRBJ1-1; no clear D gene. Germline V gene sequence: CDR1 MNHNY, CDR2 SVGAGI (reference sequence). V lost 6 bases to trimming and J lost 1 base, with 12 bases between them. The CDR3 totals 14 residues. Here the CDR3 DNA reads TGTGCCAGCAGGGAAATAACAGAGAACACTGAAGCTTTCTTT. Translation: CASREITENTEAFF.

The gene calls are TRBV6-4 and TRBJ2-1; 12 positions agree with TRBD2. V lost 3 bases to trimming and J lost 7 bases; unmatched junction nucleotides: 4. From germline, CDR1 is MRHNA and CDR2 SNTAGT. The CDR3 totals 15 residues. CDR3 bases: TGTGCCAGCAGTGAGACTAGCGGGGGAGGAAATGAGCAGTTCTTC. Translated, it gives CASSETSGGGNEQFF.

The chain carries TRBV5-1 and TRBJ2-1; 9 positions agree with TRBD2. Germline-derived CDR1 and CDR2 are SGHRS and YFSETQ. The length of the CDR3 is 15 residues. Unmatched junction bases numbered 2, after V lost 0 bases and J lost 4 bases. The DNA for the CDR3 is TGCGCCAGCAGCTTGGAGCTAGCGGGGTACAATGAGCAGTTCTTC. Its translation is CASSLELAGYNEQFF.

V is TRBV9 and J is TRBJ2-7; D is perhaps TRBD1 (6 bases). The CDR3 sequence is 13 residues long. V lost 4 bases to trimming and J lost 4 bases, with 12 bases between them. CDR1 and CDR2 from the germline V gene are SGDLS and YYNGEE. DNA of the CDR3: TGTGCCAGCAGCTCTACCGGGACATACGAGCAGTACTTC. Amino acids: CASSSTGTYEQYF. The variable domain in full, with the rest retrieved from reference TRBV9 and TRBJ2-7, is DSGVTQTPKHLITATGQRVTLRCSPRSGDLSVYWYQQSLDQGLQFLIQYYNGEERAKGNILERFSAQQFPDLHSELNLSSLELGDSALYFCASSSTGTYEQYFGPGTRLTVT.

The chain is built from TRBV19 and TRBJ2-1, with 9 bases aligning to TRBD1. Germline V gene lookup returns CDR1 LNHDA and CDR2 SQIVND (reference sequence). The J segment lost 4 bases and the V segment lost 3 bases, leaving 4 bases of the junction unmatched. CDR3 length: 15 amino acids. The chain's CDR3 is CASSMGQGVYNEQFF. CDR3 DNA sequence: TGTGCCAGTAGTATGGGACAGGGTGTATACAATGAGCAGTTCTTC.

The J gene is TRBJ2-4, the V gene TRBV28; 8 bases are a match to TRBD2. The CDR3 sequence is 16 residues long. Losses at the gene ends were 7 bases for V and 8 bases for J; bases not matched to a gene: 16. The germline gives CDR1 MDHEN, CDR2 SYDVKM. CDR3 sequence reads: CASTKLKAGVWDIQYF. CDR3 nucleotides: TGTGCCAGCACCAAACTAAAAGCGGGAGTATGGGACATTCAGTACTTC. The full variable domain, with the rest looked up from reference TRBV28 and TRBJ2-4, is DVKVTQSSRYLVKRTGEKVFLECVQDMDHENMFWYRQDPGLGLRLIYFSYDVKMKEKGDIPEGYSVSREKKERFSLILESASTNQTSMYLCASTKLKAGVWDIQYFGAGTRLSVL.

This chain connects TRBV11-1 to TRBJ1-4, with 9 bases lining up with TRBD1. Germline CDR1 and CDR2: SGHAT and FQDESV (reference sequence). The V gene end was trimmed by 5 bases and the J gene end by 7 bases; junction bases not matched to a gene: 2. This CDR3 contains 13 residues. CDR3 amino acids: CASSVDRGEKLFF. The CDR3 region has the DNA TGTGCCAGCAGCGTGGACAGGGGTGAAAAACTGTTTTTT.

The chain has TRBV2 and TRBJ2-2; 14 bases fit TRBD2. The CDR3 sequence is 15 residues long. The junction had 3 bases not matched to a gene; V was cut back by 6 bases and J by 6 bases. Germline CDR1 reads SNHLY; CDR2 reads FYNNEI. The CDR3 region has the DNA TGTGCCAGCAGGGGGACTAGCGGGAGCCCCGGGGAGCTGTTTTTT. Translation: CASRGTSGSPGELFF.

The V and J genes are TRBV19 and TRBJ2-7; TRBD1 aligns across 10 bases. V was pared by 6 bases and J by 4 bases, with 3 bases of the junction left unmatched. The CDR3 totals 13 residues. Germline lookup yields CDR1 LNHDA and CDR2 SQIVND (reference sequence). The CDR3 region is CASRRQGAYEQYF. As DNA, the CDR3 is TGTGCCAGTAGACGACAGGGGGCTTACGAGCAGTACTTC. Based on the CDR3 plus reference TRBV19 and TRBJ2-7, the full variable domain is DGGITQSPKYLFRKEGQNVTLSCEQNLNHDAMYWYRQDPGQGLRLIYYSQIVNDFQKGDIAEGYSVSREKKESFPLTVTSAQKNPTAFYLCASRRQGAYEQYFGPGTRLTVT.

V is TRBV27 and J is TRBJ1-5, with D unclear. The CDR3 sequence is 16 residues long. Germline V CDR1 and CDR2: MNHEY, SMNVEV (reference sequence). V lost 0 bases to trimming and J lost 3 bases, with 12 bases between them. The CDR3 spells CASSLSGGYTNQPQHF. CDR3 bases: TGTGCCAGCAGTTTATCGGGAGGGTACACCAATCAGCCCCAGCATTTT.

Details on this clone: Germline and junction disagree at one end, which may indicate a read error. The CDR3 region is CASTLRSGGRTEAFF. In DNA, the CDR3 is TGTGCCAGCACCTTACGGTCAGGGGGAAGAACTGAAGCTTTCTTT. The chain employs TRBV7-2 and TRBJ1-1, with 7 positions matching TRBD1. The germline gives CDR1 SGHTA, CDR2 FQGNSA. This CDR3 spans 15 amino acids.

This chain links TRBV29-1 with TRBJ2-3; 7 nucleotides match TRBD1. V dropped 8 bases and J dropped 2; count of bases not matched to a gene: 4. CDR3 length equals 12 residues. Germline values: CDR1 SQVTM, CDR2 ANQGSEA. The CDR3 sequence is CSLRGHTDTQYF. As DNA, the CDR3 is TGCAGCTTAAGGGGGCACACAGATACGCAGTATTTT.

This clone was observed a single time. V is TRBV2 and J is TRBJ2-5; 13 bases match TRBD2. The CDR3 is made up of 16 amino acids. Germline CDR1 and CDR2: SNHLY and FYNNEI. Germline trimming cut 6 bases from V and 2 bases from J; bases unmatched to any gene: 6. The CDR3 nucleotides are TGTGCCAGCAGGGATGGACTAGCGGGAGCTCAAGAGACCCAGTACTTC. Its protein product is CASRDGLAGAQETQYF.

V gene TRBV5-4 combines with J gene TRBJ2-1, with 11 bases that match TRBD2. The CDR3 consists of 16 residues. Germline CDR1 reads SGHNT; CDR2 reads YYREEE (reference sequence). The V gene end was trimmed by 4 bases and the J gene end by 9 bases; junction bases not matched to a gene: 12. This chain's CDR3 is CASSRASGGTPVEQFF. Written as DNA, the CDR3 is TGTGCCAGCAGCAGAGCTAGCGGGGGGACCCCCGTTGAGCAGTTCTTC.